The 18 T cell receptor beta chains below come from one sample, sequenced in a study of read filtering for tumor transcriptome and immune sequencing. From roughly 400 ng of RNA, a library with molecular barcoded alpha/delta and beta/gamma adaptors was made. TCRdb re-derived calls from the reads in MiXCR, one entry per CDR3 protein. The table shows around 140,000 distinct CDR3 sequences, with about 13% occurring only once. The sample consisted of a population of CD138-negative cells sorted from bone marrow. The receptors were sampled from a donor at least 40 years old with multiple myeloma.

This clonotype was seen repeatedly, ten times or more. The CDR3 DNA reads as TGTGCCACCAGCAGTCCCGGAGCTAGGTCGAATGAGCAGTTCTTC. It encodes CATSSPGARSNEQFF. The V and J genes are TRBV15 and TRBJ2-1; D gene ambiguous. The V end lost 3 bases, the J end lost 7 bases, and 16 bases lay between the germline ends. This CDR3 spans 15 amino acids. The germline CDR1 and CDR2 sequences are LNHNV and YYDKDF (reference sequence).

This clonotype was counted ten times or more. The chain uses TRBV12-3 or TRBV12-4 and TRBJ1-5, with D possibly TRBD1 on 6 matching bases. Trimming stripped 6 bases from V and 5 bases from J, with 11 bases between. This CDR3 comprises 13 residues. CDR3 bases: TGTGCCAGCAGAGCGGACAGCGATCAGCCCCAGCATTTT. The encoded protein is CASRADSDQPQHF.

This clonotype has a count of ten or more. The V gene is TRBV10-3, the J gene TRBJ2-2; no reliable D call. The CDR3 consists of 13 residues. The V end lost 8 bases, the J end lost 6 bases, and 13 bases lay between the germline ends. The germline CDR1 and CDR2 sequences are ENHRY and SYGVKD. CDR3 DNA sequence: TGTGCCATCTCGACATCCCAGGCCGGGGAGCTGTTTTTT. Protein sequence: CAISTSQAGELFF.

This clonotype was counted between two and nine times. The chain links TRBV12-5 to TRBJ2-2; 12 bases map to TRBD2. The junction had 12 bases not matched to a gene; V was cut back by 0 bases and J by 4 bases. The CDR3 totals 20 residues. Germline values: CDR1 LGHNT, CDR2 FRNRAP. CDR3 sequence reads: CASGLVRLAGVLIGTGELFF. The CDR3 DNA is TGTGCTAGTGGTTTGGTCCGACTAGCGGGGGTCCTTATTGGCACCGGGGAGCTGTTTTTT.

This clonotype occurred many times. The V gene is TRBV7-9, the J gene TRBJ2-1; 7 nucleotides agree with TRBD1. The V and J ends lost 4 bases and 9 bases, in that order; junction bases with no gene match: 12. There are 15 residues in the CDR3. Per the germline V gene, CDR1 is SEHNR and CDR2 is FQNEAQ (reference sequence). DNA of the CDR3: TGTGCCAGCAGCTCGGGACAGCCAGGGATCGGTGAGCAGTTCTTC. This codes for CASSSGQPGIGEQFF.

This clonotype has only a few counts. The chain joins TRBV7-6 to TRBJ2-7, with TRBD2 matching over 7 bases. The V gene's germline CDR1 is SGHVS and CDR2 FNYEAQ. This CDR3 is 14 amino acids long. The J segment lost 4 bases and the V segment lost 5 bases, leaving 8 bases of the junction unmatched. DNA of the CDR3: TGTGCCAGCAGCACCGGGGACTACCTTTACGAGCAGTACTTC. Amino acid sequence: CASSTGDYLYEQYF.

This clonotype was seen a few times. This rearrangement joins TRBV6-5 to TRBJ1-2; TRBD1 aligns across 7 bases. V gave up 6 bases and J gave up 8 bases; unmatched junction bases: 15. The CDR3 is 15 amino acids. CDR1 and CDR2 (germline): MNHEY, SVGAGI. CDR3 nucleotides: TGTGCCAGCAGGCCCCCCAGGGGGGAGTTGGAAGGCTACACCTTC. The encoded protein is CASRPPRGELEGYTF.

This clonotype was seen repeatedly, ten times or more. This chain connects TRBV9 to TRBJ2-6, with D uncertain. CDR3 length: 14 amino acids. In germline, CDR1 is SGDLS, CDR2 YYNGEE. With 3 bases removed from V and 2 bases from J, the gap between germline ends came to 6 bases. CDR3 residues: CASSGGAGANVLTF. The DNA of the CDR3 is TGTGCCAGCAGCGGGGGTGCTGGGGCCAACGTCCTGACTTTC.

In the case of this clonotype: This may be a read error, as it is one base from a much larger clone. The chain carries TRBV7-9 and TRBJ2-7; D not certain. The CDR3 covers 15 residues. CDR1 is SEHNR, CDR2 FQNEAQ, per germline (reference sequence). In nucleotides, the CDR3 is TGTGCCAGCAGCTTAGGACGGGTAAGCTCCTGCGAGCAGTACTTC. Amino acid sequence: CASSLGRVSSCEQYF.

As for this clonotype: A read error may explain this, as a much larger clone is one base away. The V call is TRBV29-1, the J call TRBJ2-3; the D gene is possibly TRBD1 (5 bases). Germline V gives CDR1 SQVTM, CDR2 ANQGSEA. CDR3 length: 13 amino acids. The CDR3 here is CSTVGPTTDTRYF. The CDR3 nucleotides read TGCAGCACCGTGGGTCCCACGACAGATACGCGGTATTTT.

This clonotype was observed a few times. The rearrangement links TRBV23-1 to TRBJ2-3, with a tentative D call TRBD2 (6 bases). TRBV23-1 is an ORF; its function is uncertain. V lost 2 bases, J lost 2 bases, and 17 bases lay in between. The CDR3 runs 17 residues. CDR3 sequence reads: CASSQVPEGEATDTQYF. CDR3 DNA sequence: TGCGCCAGCAGTCAAGTTCCGGAGGGCGAAGCCACAGATACGCAGTATTTT.

As regards this clonotype: This may be a read error: a much more frequent sequence differs by one nucleotide. This chain links TRBV5-1 with TRBJ1-1, with TRBD1 identical over 7 bases. Germline assignment: CDR1 SGHRS and CDR2 YFSETQ. CDR3 length: 12 amino acids. CDR3 region: CTSSLQGPEAFF. The CDR3, as DNA: TGCACCAGCAGCCTACAGGGGCCTGAAGCTTTCTTT.

The chain combines TRBV7-9 with TRBJ2-1; no firm D call. The CDR3 runs 12 residues. Germline-derived CDR1 and CDR2 are SEHNR and FQNEAQ (reference sequence). Trimming stripped 4 bases from V and 7 bases from J, with 8 bases between. DNA of the CDR3: TGTGCCAGCAGCTCTCACGGGAATGAGCAGTTCTTC. Its translation: CASSSHGNEQFF.

At least ten counts were recorded for this clonotype. The chain uses TRBV7-3 and TRBJ2-3; no clear D gene. The CDR3 runs to 12 residues. Per germline, CDR1 SGHTA and CDR2 FQGTGA. The V and J ends lost 5 bases and 5 bases respectively, with 8 bases between them. As DNA, the CDR3 is TGTGCCAGCAGCGTGTCGGGAGATACGCAGTATTTT. Translation gives CASSVSGDTQYF.

Ten or more counts support this clonotype. The V call is TRBV20-1, the J call TRBJ2-7; 9 nucleotides align to TRBD2. V lost 3 bases to trimming and J lost 4 bases; unmatched junction nucleotides: 7. This CDR3 region has 14 residues. Looked up from germline, CDR1 is DFQATT and CDR2 is SNEGSKA (reference sequence). This chain's CDR3 is CSASSGRGWYEQYF. The DNA for the CDR3 is TGCAGTGCTAGTAGCGGGAGAGGCTGGTACGAGCAGTACTTC.

At least ten counts were recorded for this clonotype. The chain combines TRBV7-2 with TRBJ2-5; possible D gene TRBD2, 6 bases. V lost 2 bases, J lost 5 bases, and 15 bases lay in between. The CDR3 spans 15 residues. Germline V lookup: CDR1 SGHTA, CDR2 FQGNSA. DNA of the CDR3: TGTGCCAGCAGCTTAACTAGCTGGGGGAGGGAGACCCAGTACTTC. Translated: CASSLTSWGRETQYF.

This clonotype was seen ten or more times. The V call is TRBV20-1, the J call TRBJ2-3; the match to TRBD2 covers 8 bases. The V and J ends lost 4 bases and 4 bases, in that order; junction bases with no gene match: 13. This CDR3 comprises 16 residues. Germline loops: CDR1 DFQATT, CDR2 SNEGSKA (reference sequence). This CDR3 is CSATGASGRAADTQYF. The CDR3 region has the DNA TGCAGTGCTACGGGCGCTTCCGGGAGGGCCGCAGATACGCAGTATTTT.

In this sample, this clonotype turned up many times. The chain joins TRBV3-1 to TRBJ2-1, with 10 bases that match TRBD2. The germline V gene has CDR1 LGHDT and CDR2 YNNKEL (reference sequence). Unmatched junction bases numbered 8, after V lost 2 bases and J lost 7 bases. CDR3 length: 16 residues. The CDR3 is CASSQRVLAGKNEQFF. In DNA, the CDR3 is TGTGCCAGCAGCCAAAGGGTACTAGCGGGAAAGAATGAGCAGTTCTTC.